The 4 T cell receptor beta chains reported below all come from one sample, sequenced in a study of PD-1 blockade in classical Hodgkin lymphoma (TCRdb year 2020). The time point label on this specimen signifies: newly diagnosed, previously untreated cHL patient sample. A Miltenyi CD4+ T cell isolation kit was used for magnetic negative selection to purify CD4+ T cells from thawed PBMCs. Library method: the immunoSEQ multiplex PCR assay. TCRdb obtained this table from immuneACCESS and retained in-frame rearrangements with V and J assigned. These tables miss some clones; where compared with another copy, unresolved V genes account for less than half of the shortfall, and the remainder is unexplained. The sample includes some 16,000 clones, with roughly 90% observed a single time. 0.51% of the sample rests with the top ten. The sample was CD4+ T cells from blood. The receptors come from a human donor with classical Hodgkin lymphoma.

The CDR3 DNA reads as TGTGCCAGCTCACTATCCGACAGCCGGGGCTACACCTTC. Protein product: CASSLSDSRGYTF. The J gene is TRBJ1-2, the V gene TRBV18; TRBD1 might be the D (5 bases). Germline assignment: CDR1 KGHSH and CDR2 LQKENI. The CDR3 sequence is 13 residues long. Trimming removed 4 bases at V and 8 bases at J, with 14 bases between. Full variable domain (missing parts from reference TRBV18 and TRBJ1-2): NAGVMQNPRHLVRRRGQEARLRCSPMKGHSHVYWYRQLPEEGLKFMVYLQKENIIDESGMPKERFSAEFPKEGPSILRIQQVVRGDSAAYFCASSLSDSRGYTFGSGTRLTVV.

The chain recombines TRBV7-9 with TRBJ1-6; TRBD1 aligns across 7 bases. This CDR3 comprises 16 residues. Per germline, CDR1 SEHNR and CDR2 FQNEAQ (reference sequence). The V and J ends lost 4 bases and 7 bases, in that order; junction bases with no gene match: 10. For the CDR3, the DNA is TGTGCCAGCAGCTCCCCTGGCGGGACAGCAAATTCACCCCTCCACTTT. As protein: CASSSPGGTANSPLHF. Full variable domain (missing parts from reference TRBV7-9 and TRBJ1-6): DTGVSQNPRHKITKRGQNVTFRCDPISEHNRLYWYRQTLGQGPEFLTYFQNEAQLEKSRLLSDRFSAERPKGSFSTLEIQRTEQGDSAMYLCASSSPGGTANSPLHFGNGTRLTVT.

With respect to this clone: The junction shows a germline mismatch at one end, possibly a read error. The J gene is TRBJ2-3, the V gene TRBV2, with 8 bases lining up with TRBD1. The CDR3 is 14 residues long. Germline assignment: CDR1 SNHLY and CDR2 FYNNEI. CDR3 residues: CASSRDRPEYGLDF. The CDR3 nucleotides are TGTGCCAGCAGCAGGGACAGGCCAGAATACGGGTTAGATTTT.

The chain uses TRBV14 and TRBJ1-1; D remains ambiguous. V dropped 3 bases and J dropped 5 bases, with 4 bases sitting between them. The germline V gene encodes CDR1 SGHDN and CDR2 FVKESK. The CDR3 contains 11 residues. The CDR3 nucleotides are TGTGCCAGCAGCCAGACTACTGAAGCTTTCTTT. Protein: CASSQTTEAFF.